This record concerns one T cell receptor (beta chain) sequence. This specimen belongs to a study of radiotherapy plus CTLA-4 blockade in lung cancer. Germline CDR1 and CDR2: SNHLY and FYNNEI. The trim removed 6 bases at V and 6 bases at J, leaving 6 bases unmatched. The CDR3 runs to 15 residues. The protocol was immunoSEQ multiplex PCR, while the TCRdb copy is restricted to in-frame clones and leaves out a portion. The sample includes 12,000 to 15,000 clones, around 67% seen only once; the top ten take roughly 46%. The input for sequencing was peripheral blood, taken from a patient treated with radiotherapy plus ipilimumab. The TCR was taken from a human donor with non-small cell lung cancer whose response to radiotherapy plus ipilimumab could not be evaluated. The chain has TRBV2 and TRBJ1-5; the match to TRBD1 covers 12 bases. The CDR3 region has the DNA TGTGCCAGCAGGGCTGGGACAGGGGGCGTTCAGCCCCAGCATTTT. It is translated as CASRAGTGGVQPQHF.